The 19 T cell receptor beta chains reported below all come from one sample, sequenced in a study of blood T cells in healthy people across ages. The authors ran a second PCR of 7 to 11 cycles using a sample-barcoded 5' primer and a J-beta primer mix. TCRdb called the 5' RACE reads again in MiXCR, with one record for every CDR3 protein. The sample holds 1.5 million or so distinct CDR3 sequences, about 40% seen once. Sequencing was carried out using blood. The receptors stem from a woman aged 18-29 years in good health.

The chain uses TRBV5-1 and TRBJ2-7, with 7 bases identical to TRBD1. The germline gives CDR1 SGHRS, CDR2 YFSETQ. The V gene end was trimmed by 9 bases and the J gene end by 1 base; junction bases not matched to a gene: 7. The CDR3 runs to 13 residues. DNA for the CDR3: TGCGCCACCCGGACAGGCAGTTCCTACGAGCAGTACTTC. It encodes CATRTGSSYEQYF. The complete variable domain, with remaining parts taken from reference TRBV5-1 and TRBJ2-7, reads KAGVTQTPRYLIKTRGQQVTLSCSPISGHRSVSWYQQTPGQGLQFLFEYFSETQRNKGNFPGRFSGRQFSNSRSEMNVSTLELGDSALYLCATRTGSSYEQYFGPGTRLTVT.

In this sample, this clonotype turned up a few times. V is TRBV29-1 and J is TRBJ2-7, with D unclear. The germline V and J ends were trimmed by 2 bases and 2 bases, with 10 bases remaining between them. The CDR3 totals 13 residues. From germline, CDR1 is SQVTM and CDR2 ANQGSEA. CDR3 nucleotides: TGCAGCGTTGAACGGGTCAATGCCTACGAGCAGTACTTC. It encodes CSVERVNAYEQYF.

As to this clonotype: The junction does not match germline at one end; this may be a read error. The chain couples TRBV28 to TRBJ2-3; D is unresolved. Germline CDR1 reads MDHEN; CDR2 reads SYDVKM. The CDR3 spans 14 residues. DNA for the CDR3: TGTGTCAGCAGTTCCCCATCGGGCACAGATACGCAGTATTTT. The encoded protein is CVSSSPSGTDTQYF. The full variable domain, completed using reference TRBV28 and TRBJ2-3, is DVKVTQSSRYLVKRTGEKVFLECVQDMDHENMFWYRQDPGLGLRLIYFSYDVKMKEKGDIPEGYSVSREKKERFSLILESASTNQTSMYLCVSSSPSGTDTQYFGPGTRLTVL.

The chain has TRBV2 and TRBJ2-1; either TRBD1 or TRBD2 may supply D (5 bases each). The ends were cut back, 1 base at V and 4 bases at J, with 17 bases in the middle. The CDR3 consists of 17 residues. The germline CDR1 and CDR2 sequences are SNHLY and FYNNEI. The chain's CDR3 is CASSEGWVGELYNEQFF. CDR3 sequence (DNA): TGTGCCAGCAGTGAAGGGTGGGTGGGGGAGTTGTACAATGAGCAGTTCTTC.

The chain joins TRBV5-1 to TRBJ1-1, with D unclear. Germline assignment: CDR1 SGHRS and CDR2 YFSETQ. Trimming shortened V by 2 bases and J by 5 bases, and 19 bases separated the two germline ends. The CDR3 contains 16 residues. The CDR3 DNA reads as TGCGCCAGCAGCTTAGGTTACGGGAAGACTTGGACTGAAGCTTTCTTT. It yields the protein CASSLGYGKTWTEAFF.

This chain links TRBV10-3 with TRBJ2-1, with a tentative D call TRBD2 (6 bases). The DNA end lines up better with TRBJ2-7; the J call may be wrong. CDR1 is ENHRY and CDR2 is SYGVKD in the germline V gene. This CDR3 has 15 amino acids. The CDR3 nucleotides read TGTGCCATCAGTCAATCCGGGGCTAGCGAGTACGAGCAGTACTTC. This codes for CAISQSGASEYEQYF.

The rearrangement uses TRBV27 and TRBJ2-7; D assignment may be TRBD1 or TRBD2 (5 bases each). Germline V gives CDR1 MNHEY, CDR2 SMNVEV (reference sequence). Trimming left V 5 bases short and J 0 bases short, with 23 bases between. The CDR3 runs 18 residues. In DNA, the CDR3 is TGTGCCAGCAGTCTAGGATCGGGGTGGGGGAAGAACTCCTACGAGCAGTACTTC. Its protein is CASSLGSGWGKNSYEQYF.

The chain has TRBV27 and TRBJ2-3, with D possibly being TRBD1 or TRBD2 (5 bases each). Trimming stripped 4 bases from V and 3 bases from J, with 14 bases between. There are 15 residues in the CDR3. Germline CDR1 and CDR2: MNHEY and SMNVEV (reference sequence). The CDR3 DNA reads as TGTGCCAGCAGTTCCGGGGACCTAGAAACAGATACGCAGTATTTT. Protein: CASSSGDLETDTQYF.

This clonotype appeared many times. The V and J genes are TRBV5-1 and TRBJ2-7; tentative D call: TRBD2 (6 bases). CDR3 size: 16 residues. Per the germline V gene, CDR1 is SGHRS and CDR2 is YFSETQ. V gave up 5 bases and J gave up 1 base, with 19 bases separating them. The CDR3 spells CASSPSLAGRSYEQYF. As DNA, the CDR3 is TGCGCCAGCAGTCCCTCACTCGCGGGGAGATCCTACGAGCAGTACTTC.

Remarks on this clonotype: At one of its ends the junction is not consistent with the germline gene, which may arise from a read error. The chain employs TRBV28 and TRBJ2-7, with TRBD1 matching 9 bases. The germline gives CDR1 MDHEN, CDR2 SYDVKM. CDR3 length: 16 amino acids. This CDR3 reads CAGSLFGTGPTYEQYF. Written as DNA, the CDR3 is TGTGCCGGCAGTTTATTTGGGACAGGGCCTACCTACGAGCAGTACTTC. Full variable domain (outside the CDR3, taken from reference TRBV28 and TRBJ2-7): DVKVTQSSRYLVKRTGEKVFLECVQDMDHENMFWYRQDPGLGLRLIYFSYDVKMKEKGDIPEGYSVSREKKERFSLILESASTNQTSMYLCAGSLFGTGPTYEQYFGPGTRLTVT.

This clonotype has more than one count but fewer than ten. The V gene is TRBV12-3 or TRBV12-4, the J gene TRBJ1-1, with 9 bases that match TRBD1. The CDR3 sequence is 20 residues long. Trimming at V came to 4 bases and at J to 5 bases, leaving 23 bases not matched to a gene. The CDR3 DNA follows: TGTGCCAGCAGTTCACGTTCGCCGGGACAGGGACAGGGTTGGTGGACTGAAGCTTTCTTT. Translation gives CASSSRSPGQGQGWWTEAFF.

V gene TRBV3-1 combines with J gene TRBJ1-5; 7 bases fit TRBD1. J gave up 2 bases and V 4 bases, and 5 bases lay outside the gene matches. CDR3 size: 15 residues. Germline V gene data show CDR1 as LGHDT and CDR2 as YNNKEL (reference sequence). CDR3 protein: CASSLDRRGNQPQHF. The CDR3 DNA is TGTGCCAGCAGCCTGGACAGGAGAGGCAATCAGCCCCAGCATTTT.

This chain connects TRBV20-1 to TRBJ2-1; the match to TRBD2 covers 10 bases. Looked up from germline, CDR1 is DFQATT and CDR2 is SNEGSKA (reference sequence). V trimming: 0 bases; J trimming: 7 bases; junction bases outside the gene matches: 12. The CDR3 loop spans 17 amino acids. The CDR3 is CSARDPLAGALINEQFF. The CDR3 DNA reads TGCAGTGCTAGAGATCCCCTAGCGGGGGCCTTGATAAATGAGCAGTTCTTC.

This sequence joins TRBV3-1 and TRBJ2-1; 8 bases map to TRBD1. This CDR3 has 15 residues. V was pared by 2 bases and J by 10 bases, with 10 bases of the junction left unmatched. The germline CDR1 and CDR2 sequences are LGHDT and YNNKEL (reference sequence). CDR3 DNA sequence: TGTGCCAGCAGCCAACCTGCAGACAGGGGCTACGAGCAGTTCTTC. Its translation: CASSQPADRGYEQFF.

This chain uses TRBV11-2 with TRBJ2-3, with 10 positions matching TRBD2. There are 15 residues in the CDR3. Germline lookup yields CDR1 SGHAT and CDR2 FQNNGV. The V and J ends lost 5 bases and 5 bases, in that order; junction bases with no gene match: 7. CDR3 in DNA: TGTGCCAGCAGCCCCACTAGCGGGGCTCGAGATACGCAGTATTTT. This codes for CASSPTSGARDTQYF.

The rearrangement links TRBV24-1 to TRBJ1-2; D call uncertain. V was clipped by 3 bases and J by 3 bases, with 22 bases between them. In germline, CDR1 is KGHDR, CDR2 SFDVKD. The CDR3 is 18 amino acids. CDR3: CATSDHSIPRRIDYGYTF. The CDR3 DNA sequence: TGTGCCACCAGTGATCATTCTATTCCCCGACGGATCGACTATGGCTACACCTTC.

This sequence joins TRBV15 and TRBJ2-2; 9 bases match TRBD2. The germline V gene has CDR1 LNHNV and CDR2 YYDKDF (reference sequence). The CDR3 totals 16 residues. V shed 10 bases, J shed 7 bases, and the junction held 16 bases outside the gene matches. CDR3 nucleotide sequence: TGTGCCATCCGAAGAGAAGGACTAGCGTTCGTCGGGGAGCTGTTTTTT. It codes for CAIRREGLAFVGELFF.

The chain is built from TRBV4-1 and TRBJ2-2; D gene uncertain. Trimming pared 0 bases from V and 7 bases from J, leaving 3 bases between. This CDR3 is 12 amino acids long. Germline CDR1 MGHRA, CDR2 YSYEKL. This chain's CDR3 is CASSQEDGELFF. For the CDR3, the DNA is TGCGCCAGCAGCCAAGAGGACGGGGAGCTGTTTTTT.

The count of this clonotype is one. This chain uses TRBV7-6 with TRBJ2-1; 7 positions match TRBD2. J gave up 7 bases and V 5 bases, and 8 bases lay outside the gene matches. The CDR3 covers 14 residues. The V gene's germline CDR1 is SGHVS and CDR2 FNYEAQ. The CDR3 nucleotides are TGTGCCAGCAGCCCACGGCCTAGCGGAAATGAGCAGTTCTTC. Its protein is CASSPRPSGNEQFF.